Listed below are T cell receptor beta chains from one sample, sequenced in a study of blood T cell repertoires in COVID-19. Here immunoSEQ multiplex PCR was the method, and the copy in TCRdb shows in-frame clones only, minus some. The sample includes approximately 200,000 clones, almost 90% seen only once; the top ten take 1.4% to 1.5%. The sequenced material came from peripheral blood. The receptors derive from a man in his late teens or twenties with active or convalescent COVID-19. The CDR3 runs from the conserved cysteine through the conserved F or W. A D gene is named only where the DNA matches it firmly.

d_call: NA; v_call: TRBV3-1/TRBV3-2; j_call: TRBJ2-1; cdr3_aa: CASSQATTGNEQFF
d_call: TRBD1; v_call: TRBV28; j_call: TRBJ2-5; cdr3_aa: CASSLMTGLVKTQYF
d_call: NA; v_call: TRBV9; j_call: TRBJ1-3; cdr3_aa: CASSENTISAGNTIYF
d_call: TRBD1; v_call: TRBV27; j_call: TRBJ1-1; cdr3_aa: CASSLGAGGTEAFF
d_call: TRBD1; v_call: TRBV15; j_call: TRBJ1-6; cdr3_aa: CATSNRGGMTFGTNSPLHF
d_call: TRBD1; v_call: TRBV28; j_call: TRBJ1-4; cdr3_aa: CASSLDRQGPNEKLFF
d_call: NA; v_call: TRBV7-9; j_call: TRBJ1-5; cdr3_aa: CASSLSPGPNQPQHF
d_call: NA; v_call: TRBV27; j_call: TRBJ2-4; cdr3_aa: CASSFRGTENIQYF
d_call: NA; v_call: TRBV4-2; j_call: TRBJ2-2; cdr3_aa: CASSQEWNRVRPGELFF
d_call: TRBD2; v_call: TRBV7-8; j_call: TRBJ2-7; cdr3_aa: CASSLRREARRDF
d_call: TRBD1; v_call: TRBV7-9; j_call: TRBJ2-1; cdr3_aa: CASSYFRDRGYEQFF
d_call: TRBD2; v_call: TRBV7-2; j_call: TRBJ2-2; cdr3_aa: CASSLVGLAGVSGELFF
d_call: NA; v_call: TRBV27; j_call: TRBJ2-1; cdr3_aa: CASSLFPRDEQFF
d_call: NA; v_call: TRBV6-1; j_call: TRBJ2-2; cdr3_aa: CASGLGGTGELFF
d_call: TRBD2; v_call: TRBV27; j_call: TRBJ2-3; cdr3_aa: CASRVRGLAASTDTQYF
d_call: NA; v_call: TRBV19; j_call: TRBJ1-5; cdr3_aa: CASSIEQPPGNQPQHF
d_call: NA; v_call: TRBV5-4; j_call: TRBJ2-1; cdr3_aa: CASSLALSYNEQFF
d_call: TRBD1; v_call: TRBV29-1; j_call: TRBJ2-7; cdr3_aa: CSVSYQDRGFEQYF
d_call: TRBD1; v_call: TRBV5-1; j_call: TRBJ2-7; cdr3_aa: CASSFGVGDRSREQYF
d_call: TRBD1; v_call: TRBV11-1; j_call: TRBJ2-2; cdr3_aa: CASSVTGSGVTGELFF
d_call: NA; v_call: TRBV14; j_call: TRBJ1-1; cdr3_aa: CASSQDEAGAMNTEAFF
d_call: NA; v_call: TRBV18; j_call: TRBJ1-1; cdr3_aa: CASSPRQTMNTEAFF
d_call: NA; v_call: TRBV28; j_call: TRBJ1-3; cdr3_aa: CASSLGSSGNTIYF
d_call: NA; v_call: TRBV7-9; j_call: TRBJ1-2; cdr3_aa: CASSLLPLNREYGYTF
d_call: TRBD1; v_call: TRBV9; j_call: TRBJ1-5; cdr3_aa: CASSVRGAGTEPQHF
d_call: TRBD2; v_call: TRBV13; j_call: TRBJ2-7; cdr3_aa: CASSLGLAGTYEQYF
d_call: NA; v_call: TRBV19; j_call: TRBJ1-1; cdr3_aa: CASSAGIRTEAFF
d_call: TRBD2; v_call: TRBV7-2; j_call: TRBJ2-3; cdr3_aa: CASSLGLAPDTQYF
d_call: NA; v_call: TRBV7-3; j_call: TRBJ2-2; cdr3_aa: CASSLNGGQVTGELFF
d_call: NA; v_call: TRBV28; j_call: TRBJ1-4; cdr3_aa: CASSAPPEKLFF
d_call: NA; v_call: TRBV5-5; j_call: TRBJ2-1; cdr3_aa: CASSLESRTEYNEQFF
d_call: TRBD2; v_call: TRBV5-1; j_call: TRBJ2-3; cdr3_aa: CASSSQRESTDTQYF
d_call: NA; v_call: TRBV28; j_call: TRBJ2-7; cdr3_aa: CASGERGGINSYEQYF
d_call: TRBD2; v_call: TRBV5-6; j_call: TRBJ2-7; cdr3_aa: CASSYSGRPYEQYF
d_call: NA; v_call: TRBV18; j_call: TRBJ1-4; cdr3_aa: CASSPTTGPTNEKLFF
d_call: TRBD1; v_call: TRBV7-2; j_call: TRBJ2-2; cdr3_aa: CASSRDRYNTGELFF
d_call: NA; v_call: TRBV11-3; j_call: TRBJ2-7; cdr3_aa: CASSQSGVSGEQYF
d_call: TRBD2; v_call: TRBV19; j_call: TRBJ2-3; cdr3_aa: CASRSGRADGDTQYF
d_call: NA; v_call: TRBV4-2; j_call: TRBJ2-3; cdr3_aa: CASSARGSTDTQYF
d_call: TRBD1; v_call: TRBV29-1; j_call: TRBJ2-7; cdr3_aa: CSAGGQGYEQYF
d_call: TRBD1; v_call: TRBV19; j_call: TRBJ1-5; cdr3_aa: CASSIMGLGQARVPQHF
d_call: TRBD1; v_call: TRBV6-6; j_call: TRBJ1-2; cdr3_aa: CASSHNRQGANYGYTF
d_call: NA; v_call: TRBV15; j_call: TRBJ2-1; cdr3_aa: CATTGRDYSYNEQFF
d_call: NA; v_call: TRBV28; j_call: TRBJ2-7; cdr3_aa: CASSLEYGGLSSYEQYF
d_call: TRBD1; v_call: TRBV12-3/TRBV12-4; j_call: TRBJ2-7; cdr3_aa: CASSSGTGREQYF
d_call: NA; v_call: TRBV19; j_call: TRBJ1-1; cdr3_aa: CASSFGRGAEAFF